In its sample, the clone carrying this T cell receptor beta chain was seen once. These data originate in a study of blood T cell repertoires in COVID-19. On the study more broadly: COVID-19 samples from acute and convalescent phases originated in the United States, Italy and Spain. PBMCs, B-cell-depleted T cells, or T cells provided the cDNA or gDNA that made up the material.

Between the trimmed V and J ends, which lost 5 bases and 4 bases, there was a span of 19 bases. Germline values: CDR1 MNHEY, CDR2 SMNVEV (reference sequence). This CDR3 contains 16 residues. The assay was immunoSEQ multiplex PCR, and TCRdb's table has in-frame clones only and misses some. In the table there are under 75,000 clones, roughly 80% of which are singletons. This sequence joins TRBV27 and TRBJ2-3, with D tentatively TRBD1 (6 bases). Sequenced input: peripheral blood. The sequence came from a man between 65 and 85 years old who had recovered from COVID-19. As DNA, the CDR3 is TGTGCCAGCAGTCCCCTTTACAGGGACGTTCCAGATACGCAGTATTTT. Translating gives CASSPLYRDVPDTQYF.